This T cell receptor beta chain derives from a study of blood T cell repertoires in COVID-19. Study background: Acute and convalescent COVID-19 specimens originated in the United States, Italy and Spain.

Study processing details: Amplification from reference gene primers served as the basis for estimated nucleated cell counts. Sequencing was performed with immunoSEQ multiplex PCR; in TCRdb, only in-frame clones are kept and a portion is missing. D and trimming come from the DNA, and the V and J calls and clone size come from that table. The sample yields about 220,000 clones, 82% seen once. The CDR3 totals 17 residues. The germline V gene encodes CDR1 MNHEY and CDR2 SVGEGT. Trimming removed 4 bases from V and 3 bases from J, with 18 bases in between. The TCR originated in a woman in her sixties who had recovered from COVID-19. Sequenced input: PBMCs or T cells enriched from blood (not recorded which). The chain links TRBV6-2 or TRBV6-3 to TRBJ1-4; no clear D. The CDR3 here is CASSFSGLGGANEKLFF. CDR3 nucleotide sequence: TGTGCCAGCAGTTTCTCAGGCCTCGGAGGAGCTAATGAAAAACTGTTTTTT.